The 21 T cell receptor beta chains reported below all come from one sample, sequenced in a study of T cell repertoires in cytomegalovirus infection. TCRdb independently ran MiXCR on the reads; one entry per CDR3 protein. The sample has fewer than 1,000,000 distinct CDR3 sequences, about a third seen once. These receptors have no known antigen. The source was cultured CD8+ T cells from PBMCs, collected from culture after CMV antigen stimulation. The receptor source for this set is a human donor in good health (CMV status not recorded). Some clones in this sample may be carry-over from other donors' samples.

This chain joins TRBV19 and TRBJ1-2; TRBD1 might be the D (5 bases). Per germline, CDR1 LNHDA and CDR2 SQIVND (reference sequence). Trimming took 2 bases from V and 5 from J, leaving 12 bases between them. There are 14 residues in the CDR3. CDR3 residues: CASSIWRGEYGYTF. Here the CDR3 DNA reads TGTGCCAGTAGTATATGGCGGGGCGAGTATGGCTACACCTTC.

This clonotype was found a few times. The V gene is TRBV6-1, the J gene TRBJ2-7, with D possibly being TRBD1 (6 bases). The CDR3 has 15 residues. Trimming removed 2 bases from V and 4 bases from J, with 15 bases in between. The germline V gene has CDR1 MNHNS and CDR2 SASEGT. The CDR3 DNA sequence: TGTGCCAGCAGTGAATCCTGGGGGCCGTCTTACGAGCAGTACTTC. This sequence encodes CASSESWGPSYEQYF.

V and J are TRBV28 and TRBJ1-5; 8 bases agree with TRBD1. The CDR3 loop spans 14 amino acids. Trimming removed 2 bases from V and 5 bases from J; junction bases left unmatched: 2. CDR1 and CDR2 (germline): MDHEN, SYDVKM. The CDR3 region has the DNA TGTGCCAGCAGTTTAGGACAGGGCCATCAGCCCCAGCATTTT. Translation gives CASSLGQGHQPQHF.

This chain links TRBV6-2 or TRBV6-3 with TRBJ2-3; perhaps TRBD2 as D (7 bases). CDR1 is MNHEY, CDR2 SVGEGT, per germline. This CDR3 has 15 amino acids. With 7 bases removed from V and 4 bases from J, the gap between germline ends came to 18 bases. Here the CDR3 reads CASMNRGAPADTQYF. The CDR3 DNA reads as TGTGCCAGCATGAATCGGGGGGCGCCCGCAGATACGCAGTATTTT.

The V and J genes are TRBV6-2 or TRBV6-3 and TRBJ2-3; 8 positions agree with TRBD2. V dropped 10 bases and J dropped 0; count of bases not matched to a gene: 9. The germline gives CDR1 MNHEY, CDR2 SVGEGT. The length of the CDR3 is 15 residues. This CDR3 reads CAISGGTTSTDTQYF. For the CDR3, the DNA is TGTGCCATCAGCGGGGGCACCACGAGCACAGATACGCAGTATTTT.

Here the CDR3 reads CASSPEHGELFF. In DNA form, the CDR3 reads TGCGCCAGCAGCCCAGAGCACGGGGAGCTGTTTTTT. The rearrangement links TRBV5-1 to TRBJ2-2; D unresolved. The CDR3 is 12 residues long. Germline V gene sequence: CDR1 SGHRS, CDR2 YFSETQ. The germline V and J ends were trimmed by 4 bases and 7 bases, with 8 bases remaining between them.

This chain uses TRBV9 with TRBJ1-1; D is perhaps TRBD1 (5 bases). The V gene lost 0 bases and the J gene lost 3 bases, with 12 bases spanning the gap. The CDR3 runs to 15 residues. Looked up from germline, CDR1 is SGDLS and CDR2 is YYNGEE. This chain's CDR3 is CASSVASGLYTEAFF. In nucleotides, the CDR3 is TGTGCCAGCAGCGTAGCCTCAGGGTTATACACTGAAGCTTTCTTT.

V and J are TRBV12-3 or TRBV12-4 and TRBJ1-2, with 8 bases fitting TRBD1. The V and J ends lost 6 bases and 4 bases, in that order; junction bases with no gene match: 7. The CDR3 is 14 residues long. For the CDR3, the DNA is TGTGCCAGCAGCATCGGACAGGGAGTCTATGGCTACACCTTC. As protein: CASSIGQGVYGYTF.

To note about this clonotype: At one boundary the junction diverges from the germline segment, which might be a read error. V and J are TRBV7-9 and TRBJ2-1; D remains unclear. The CDR3 runs 15 residues. Germline V gives CDR1 SEHNR, CDR2 FQNEAQ (reference sequence). This CDR3 reads CASTNDRSSYNERFF. The CDR3, as DNA: TGTGCCAGCACCAACGATCGGAGCTCCTACAATGAGCGGTTCTTC.

This clonotype has at least ten counts. J is TRBJ2-5 and V is TRBV6-1, with D maybe TRBD1 (6 bases). Germline CDR1 and CDR2: MNHNS and SASEGT. The CDR3 has 15 residues. V shed 6 bases and J shed 5 bases, with 19 bases lying between them. CDR3 DNA sequence: TGTGCCAGCAGGACATCAGGGGCTTTTCGGGAGACCCAGTACTTC. Protein sequence: CASRTSGAFRETQYF.

The CDR3 DNA sequence: TGTGCCAGCAGTTTTCTCCGGATCCGAGAGACCCAGTACTTC. This codes for CASSFLRIRETQYF. This chain connects TRBV28 to TRBJ2-5, with D unresolved. The CDR3 has 14 residues. V lost 3 bases and J lost 4, with 12 bases in between. Germline loops: CDR1 MDHEN, CDR2 SYDVKM.

This clonotype came up many times. CDR3 protein: CAMADRAGNTIYF. The DNA of the CDR3 is TGTGCCATGGCTGACAGGGCTGGAAACACCATATATTTT. V usage is TRBV10-3 and J usage is TRBJ1-3, with 7 bases that match TRBD1. The CDR3 totals 13 residues. Germline assignment: CDR1 ENHRY and CDR2 SYGVKD. Trimming took 9 bases from V and 2 from J; bases not matched to a gene: 4.

This chain joins TRBV12-3 or TRBV12-4 and TRBJ2-1; D possibly corresponds to TRBD2 (6 bases). There are 16 residues in the CDR3. Trimming stripped 6 bases from V and 2 bases from J, with 17 bases between. The CDR3 is CASSVGRLTPYNEQFF. CDR3 nucleotide sequence: TGTGCCAGCAGCGTAGGGAGGCTGACTCCCTACAATGAGCAGTTCTTC.

This clonotype was seen ten or more times. The gene calls are TRBV27 and TRBJ2-7, with a weak D call TRBD1 (6 bases). V dropped 2 bases and J dropped 3 bases, with 11 bases sitting between them. CDR3 size: 14 residues. Germline CDR1 is MNHEY and CDR2 is SMNVEV (reference sequence). The CDR3 protein is CASSLTGRGYEQYV. CDR3 DNA: TGTGCCAGCAGTTTAACGGGCAGGGGCTACGAGCAGTACGTC.

The chain carries TRBV19 and TRBJ2-2; perhaps TRBD1 as D (5 bases). Germline V gene data show CDR1 as LNHDA and CDR2 as SQIVND (reference sequence). The V and J ends lost 3 bases and 7 bases respectively, with 15 bases between them. The CDR3 length is 15 residues. CDR3 sequence (DNA): TGTGCCAGTAGTATCGCCGACAGAGACCTCGGGGAGCTGTTTTTT. Translating it yields CASSIADRDLGELFF.

The sample holds a few counts of this clonotype. This rearrangement joins TRBV15 to TRBJ1-6, with 7 bases matching TRBD1. There are 14 residues in the CDR3. The V segment lost 5 bases and the J segment 8 bases; nucleotides outside the gene matches: 6. Germline V gene sequence: CDR1 LNHNV, CDR2 YYDKDF (reference sequence). The CDR3 region is CATSPRQGDSPLHF. CDR3 sequence (DNA): TGTGCCACCAGCCCGAGACAGGGCGATTCACCCCTCCACTTT.

The sample holds a few counts of this clonotype. The V gene is TRBV6-6, the J gene TRBJ1-1; the D is unclear. The CDR3 covers 15 residues. Trimming removed 6 bases at V and 1 base at J, with 15 bases between. Germline V lookup: CDR1 MNHNY, CDR2 SVGAGI (reference sequence). As DNA, the CDR3 is TGTGCCAGCAGCCCGACGGCGATGCCGAACACTGAAGCTTTCTTT. Translating it yields CASSPTAMPNTEAFF.

This clonotype was counted only a few times. The V call is TRBV7-2, the J call TRBJ1-1, with TRBD1 as a possible D gene (6 bases). Germline CDR1 and CDR2: SGHTA and FQGNSA. The CDR3 length is 16 residues. The V and J ends lost 4 bases and 6 bases respectively, with 21 bases between them. CDR3 nucleotides: TGTGCCAGCAGCTCGCCGTCTCGGGGGCGCGTCGCTGAAGCTTTCTTT. This gives the protein CASSSPSRGRVAEAFF.

This clonotype was counted a few times. CDR3 DNA sequence: TGTGCCATCAGTCCCCGGGCTGGGGACGAGCAGTACTTC. Its translation is CAISPRAGDEQYF. This chain uses TRBV10-3 with TRBJ2-7; D unresolved. The CDR3 is 13 residues long. Germline-derived CDR1 and CDR2 are ENHRY and SYGVKD. With 5 bases removed from V and 5 bases from J, the gap between germline ends came to 13 bases.

This clonotype was picked up many times. The chain joins TRBV10-3 to TRBJ1-2; a possible D gene is TRBD1 (6 bases). Trimming took 8 bases from V and 4 from J, leaving 14 bases between them. The CDR3 is made up of 13 amino acids. Germline loops: CDR1 ENHRY, CDR2 SYGVKD. The CDR3 DNA follows: TGTGCCATCCACACAGGGTCCCCCTATGGCTACACCTTC. Protein product: CAIHTGSPYGYTF.

This clonotype was counted between two and nine times. V usage is TRBV27 and J usage is TRBJ1-6, with no clear D. Trimming removed 2 bases at V and 5 bases at J, with 16 bases between. The CDR3 has 17 residues. The germline CDR1 and CDR2 sequences are MNHEY and SMNVEV (reference sequence). This chain's CDR3 is CASSLSQALEDNSPLHF. As DNA, the CDR3 is TGTGCCAGCAGTTTAAGTCAAGCTCTTGAGGATAATTCACCCCTCCACTTT.